This TCR beta chain was recovered during a study of spatial heterogeneity in lung cancer. Study information: Raw sequencing reads included, on average, more than eight appearances of each unique TCR and UMI combination.

TCRdb re-analysed the 5' RACE reads in MiXCR, keeping a single row per CDR3 protein. Here the sample spans 15,000 to 20,000 distinct CDR3 sequences, about 8.9% being singletons. In this sample, this clonotype turned up a few times. Time point denoted: blood at routine non-recurrence follow-up after resection. The sequenced material consisted of unsorted whole RNA from tumor, nontumor lung or frozen PBMC. CDR1 and CDR2 from the germline V gene are SNHLY and FYNNEI. This CDR3 region has 15 residues. After removal of 7 bases from V and 2 bases from J, the junction contained 4 bases not matched to a gene.

The receptor's source is a male donor with early-stage non-small cell lung cancer. Sequences were derived from PBMCs, sampled at follow-up. The V and J genes are TRBV2 and TRBJ2-3, with 12 bases that match TRBD2. The CDR3 DNA reads TGTGCCAGCACCGGGACTAGCGGGTACACAGATACGCAGTATTTT. This sequence encodes CASTGTSGYTDTQYF.